This T cell receptor beta chain was obtained from a study of radiotherapy plus CTLA-4 blockade in lung cancer. The CDR3 consists of 16 residues. The V end was cut by 5 bases, the J end by 1 base, with 17 bases between. Germline CDR1 is KGHSH and CDR2 is LQKENI. Assay used: immunoSEQ multiplex PCR; TCRdb lists only in-frame clones, some missing. The table records 100,000 to 150,000 clones, over 80% of them present only once. About this clone: Antigen specificity is unknown.

Focal radiation with ipilimumab CTLA-4 blockade was given to patients with chemo-refractory metastatic non-small-cell lung cancer. Regarding the study as a whole: Reports state that early shifts in blood T cell clones, with interferon-beta, best predicted response. Subsequent to radiotherapy plus ipilimumab, tumor-derived TCR clones underwent expansion in blood.

The rearrangement links TRBV18 to TRBJ1-1; D gene unclear. The material sequenced was peripheral blood, taken from a patient treated with radiotherapy plus ipilimumab. The TCR originated in a human donor with non-small cell lung cancer that progressed on radiotherapy plus ipilimumab. CDR3 region: CASSLNPGWGNTEAFF. The CDR3 DNA sequence: TGTGCCAGCTCATTAAATCCTGGGTGGGGGAACACTGAAGCTTTCTTT.